This TCR beta chain was captured by sequencing in a study of cytomegalovirus exposure and HLA in healthy donors. Study-wide results and limits: In a later analysis, HLA-associated TCR beta chains were more clonally expanded than equally common others.

This clone appeared a single time. As yet, its antigen is unknown. This CDR3 is 17 amino acids long. Trimming removed 6 bases at V and 1 base at J, with 21 bases between. CDR1 and CDR2 (germline): GTSNPN, SVGIG (reference sequence). PCR was performed using 60 Vbeta and 13 Jbeta primers. Method: immunoSEQ multiplex PCR; TCRdb's copy keeps in-frame clones and lacks some. The repertoire holds 80,000 to 130,000 clones, with roughly 77% as singletons. The material sequenced was PBMCs. This receptor was identified in a woman aged 50 to 60 in good health and CMV-seropositive. The chain has TRBV30 and TRBJ1-4; D is unclear. The CDR3 sequence is CACTREGVLLTNEKLFF. CDR3 in DNA: TGTGCCTGCACGCGGGAGGGAGTCCTCCTAACTAATGAAAAACTGTTTTTT.